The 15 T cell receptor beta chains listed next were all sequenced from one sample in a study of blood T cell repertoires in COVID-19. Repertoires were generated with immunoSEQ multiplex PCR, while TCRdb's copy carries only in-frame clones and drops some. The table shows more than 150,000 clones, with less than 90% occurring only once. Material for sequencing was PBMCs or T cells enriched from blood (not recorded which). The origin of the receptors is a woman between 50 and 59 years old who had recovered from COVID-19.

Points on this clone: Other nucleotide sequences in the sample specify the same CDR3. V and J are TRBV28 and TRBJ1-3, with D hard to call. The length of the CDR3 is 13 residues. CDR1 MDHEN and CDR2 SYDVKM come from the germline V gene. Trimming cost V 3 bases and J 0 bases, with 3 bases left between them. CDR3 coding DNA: TGTGCCAGCAGTTTTCGCTCTGGAAACACCATATATTTT. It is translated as CASSFRSGNTIYF.

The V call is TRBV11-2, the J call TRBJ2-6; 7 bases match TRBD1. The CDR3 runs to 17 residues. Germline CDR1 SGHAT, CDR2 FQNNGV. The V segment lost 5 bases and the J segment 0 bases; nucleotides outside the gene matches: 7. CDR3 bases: TGTGCCAGCAGCCCCCGGGACAGTTTCTCTGGGGCCAACGTCCTGACTTTC. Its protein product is CASSPRDSFSGANVLTF.

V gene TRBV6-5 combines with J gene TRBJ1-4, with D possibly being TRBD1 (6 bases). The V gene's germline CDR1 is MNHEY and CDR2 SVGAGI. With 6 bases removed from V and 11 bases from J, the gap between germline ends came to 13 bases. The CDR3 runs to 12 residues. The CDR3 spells CASRSGAEKLFF. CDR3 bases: TGTGCCAGCAGGTCAGGGGCGGAGAAACTGTTTTTT.

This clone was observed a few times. CDR3 in amino acids: CASSVYWLEAFF. In DNA, the CDR3 is TGTGCCAGCAGTGTCTACTGGTTGGAAGCTTTCTTT. The V gene is TRBV2, the J gene TRBJ1-1; no clear D. Trimming removed 4 bases at V and 8 bases at J, with 11 bases between. CDR1 and CDR2 (germline): SNHLY, FYNNEI. The CDR3 extends over 12 amino acids.

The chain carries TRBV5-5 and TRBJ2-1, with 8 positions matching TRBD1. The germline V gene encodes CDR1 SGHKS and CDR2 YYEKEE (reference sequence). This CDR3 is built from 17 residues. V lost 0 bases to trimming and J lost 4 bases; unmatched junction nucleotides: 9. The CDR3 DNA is TGTGCCAGCAGCTTGGTTTGGGGGACAGGCGGTTACAATGAGCAGTTCTTC. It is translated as CASSLVWGTGGYNEQFF. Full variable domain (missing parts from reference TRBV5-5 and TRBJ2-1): DAGVTQSPTHLIKTRGQQVTLRCSPISGHKSVSWYQQVLGQGPQFIFQYYEKEERGRGNFPDRFSARQFPNYSSELNVNALLLGDSALYLCASSLVWGTGGYNEQFFGPGTRLTVL.

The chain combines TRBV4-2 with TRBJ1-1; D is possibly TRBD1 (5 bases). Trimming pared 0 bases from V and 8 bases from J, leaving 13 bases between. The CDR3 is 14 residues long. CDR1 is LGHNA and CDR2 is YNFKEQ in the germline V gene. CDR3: CASSQDPGLGEAFF. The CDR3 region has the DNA TGTGCCAGCAGCCAAGACCCGGGACTGGGCGAAGCTTTCTTT.

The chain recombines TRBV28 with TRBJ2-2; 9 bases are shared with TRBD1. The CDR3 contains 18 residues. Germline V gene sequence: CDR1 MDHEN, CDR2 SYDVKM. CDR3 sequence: CATRDRVSLWANTGELFF. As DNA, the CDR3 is TGTGCTACAAGGGACAGGGTATCTCTGTGGGCGAACACCGGGGAGCTGTTTTTT. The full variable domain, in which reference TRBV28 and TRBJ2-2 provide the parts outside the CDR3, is DVKVTQSSRYLVKRTGEKVFLECVQDMDHENMFWYRQDPGLGLRLIYFSYDVKMKEKGDIPEGYSVSREKKERFSLILESASTNQTSMYLCATRDRVSLWANTGELFFGEGSRLTVL.

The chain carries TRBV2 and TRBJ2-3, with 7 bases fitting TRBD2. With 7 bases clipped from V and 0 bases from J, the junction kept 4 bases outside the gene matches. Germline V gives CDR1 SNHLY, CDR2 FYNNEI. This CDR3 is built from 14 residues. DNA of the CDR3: TGTGCCAGCATGGTCGGGGGGAGCACAGATACGCAGTATTTT. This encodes CASMVGGSTDTQYF.

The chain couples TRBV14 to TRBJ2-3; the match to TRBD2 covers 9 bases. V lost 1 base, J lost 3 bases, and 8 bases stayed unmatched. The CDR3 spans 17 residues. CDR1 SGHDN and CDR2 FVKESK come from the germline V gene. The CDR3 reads CASSQAGTSPITDTQYF. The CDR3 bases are TGTGCCAGCAGCCAAGCCGGGACTAGCCCTATAACAGATACGCAGTATTTT.

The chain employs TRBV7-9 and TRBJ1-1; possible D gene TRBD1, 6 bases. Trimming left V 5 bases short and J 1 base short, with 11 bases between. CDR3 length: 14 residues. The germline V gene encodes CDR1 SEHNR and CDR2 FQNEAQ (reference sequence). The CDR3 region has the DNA TGTGCCAGCAGCCTCCGGACAGCGAACACTGAAGCTTTCTTT. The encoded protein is CASSLRTANTEAFF. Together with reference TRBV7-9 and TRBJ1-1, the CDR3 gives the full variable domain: DTGVSQNPRHKITKRGQNVTFRCDPISEHNRLYWYRQTLGQGPEFLTYFQNEAQLEKSRLLSDRFSAERPKGSFSTLEIQRTEQGDSAMYLCASSLRTANTEAFFGQGTRLTVV.

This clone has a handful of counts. CDR3 in DNA: TGTGCCAGCAGTTGGCTACAGGGAACTAGTTCTGGGGCCAACGTCCTGACTTTC. Its protein is CASSWLQGTSSGANVLTF. J is TRBJ2-6 and V is TRBV27; tentative D call: TRBD1 (6 bases). Between the trimmed V and J ends, which lost 4 bases and 1 base, there was a span of 17 bases. The CDR3 length is 18 residues. In germline, CDR1 is MNHEY, CDR2 SMNVEV (reference sequence).

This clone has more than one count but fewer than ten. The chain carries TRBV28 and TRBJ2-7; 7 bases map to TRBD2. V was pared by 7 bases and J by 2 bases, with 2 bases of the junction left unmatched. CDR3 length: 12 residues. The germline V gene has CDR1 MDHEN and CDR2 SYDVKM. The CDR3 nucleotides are TGTGCCAGCAAGGGGAGGGCCTACGAGCAGTACTTC. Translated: CASKGRAYEQYF.

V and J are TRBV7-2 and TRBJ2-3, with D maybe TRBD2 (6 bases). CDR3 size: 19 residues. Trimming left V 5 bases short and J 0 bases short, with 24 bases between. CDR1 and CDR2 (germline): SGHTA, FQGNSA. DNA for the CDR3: TGTGCCAGCAGCCTCTTAGGGCGGGGCAGTTTCGCTAGCACAGATACGCAGTATTTT. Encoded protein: CASSLLGRGSFASTDTQYF. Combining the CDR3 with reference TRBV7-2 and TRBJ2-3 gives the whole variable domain GAGVSQSPSNKVTEKGKDVELRCDPISGHTALYWYRQSLGQGLEFLIYFQGNSAPDKSGLPSDRFSAERTGGSVSTLTIQRTQQEDSAVYLCASSLLGRGSFASTDTQYFGPGTRLTVL.

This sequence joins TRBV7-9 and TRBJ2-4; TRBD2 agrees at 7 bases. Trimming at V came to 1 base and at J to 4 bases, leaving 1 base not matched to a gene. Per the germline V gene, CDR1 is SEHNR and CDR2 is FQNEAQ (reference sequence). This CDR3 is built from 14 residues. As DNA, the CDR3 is TGTGCCAGCAGCTTAGGACTAGCTAAAAACATTCAGTACTTC. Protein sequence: CASSLGLAKNIQYF.

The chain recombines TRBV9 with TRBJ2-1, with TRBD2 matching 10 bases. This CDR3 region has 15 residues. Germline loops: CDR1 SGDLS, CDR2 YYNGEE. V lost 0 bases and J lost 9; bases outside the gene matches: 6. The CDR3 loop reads CASSVVLAGVIEQFF. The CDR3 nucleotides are TGTGCCAGCAGCGTAGTCCTAGCGGGAGTGATTGAGCAGTTCTTC. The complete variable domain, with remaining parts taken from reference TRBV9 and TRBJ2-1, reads DSGVTQTPKHLITATGQRVTLRCSPRSGDLSVYWYQQSLDQGLQFLIQYYNGEERAKGNILERFSAQQFPDLHSELNLSSLELGDSALYFCASSVVLAGVIEQFFGPGTRLTVL.